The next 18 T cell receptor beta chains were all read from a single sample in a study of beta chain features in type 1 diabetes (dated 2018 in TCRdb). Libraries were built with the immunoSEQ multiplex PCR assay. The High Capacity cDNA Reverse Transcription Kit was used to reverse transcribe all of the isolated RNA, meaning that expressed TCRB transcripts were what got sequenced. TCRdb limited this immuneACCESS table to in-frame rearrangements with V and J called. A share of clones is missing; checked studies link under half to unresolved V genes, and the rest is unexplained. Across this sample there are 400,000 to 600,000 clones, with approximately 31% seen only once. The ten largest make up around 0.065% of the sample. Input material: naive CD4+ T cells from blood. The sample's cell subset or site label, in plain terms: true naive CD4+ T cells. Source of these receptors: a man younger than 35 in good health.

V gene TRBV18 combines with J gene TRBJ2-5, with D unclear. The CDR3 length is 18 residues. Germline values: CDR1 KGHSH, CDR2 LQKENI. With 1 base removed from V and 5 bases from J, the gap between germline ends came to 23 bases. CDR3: CASSPLPLKGFPAETQYF. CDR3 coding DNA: TGTGCCAGCTCACCACTCCCACTGAAAGGCTTCCCGGCGGAGACCCAGTACTTC.

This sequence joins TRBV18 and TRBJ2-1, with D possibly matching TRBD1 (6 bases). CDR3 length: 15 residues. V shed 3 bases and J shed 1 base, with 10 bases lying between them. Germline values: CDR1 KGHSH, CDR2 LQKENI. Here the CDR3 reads CASSPPQGSYNEQFF. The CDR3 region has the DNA TGTGCCAGCTCACCCCCCCAGGGGTCCTACAATGAGCAGTTCTTC.

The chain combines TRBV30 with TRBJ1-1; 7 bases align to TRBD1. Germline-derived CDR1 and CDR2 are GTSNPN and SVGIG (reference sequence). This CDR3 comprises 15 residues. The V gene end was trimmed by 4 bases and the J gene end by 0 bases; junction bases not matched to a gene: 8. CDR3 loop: CAWNRGLNMNTEAFF. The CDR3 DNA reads TGTGCCTGGAACAGGGGACTGAACATGAACACTGAAGCTTTCTTT.

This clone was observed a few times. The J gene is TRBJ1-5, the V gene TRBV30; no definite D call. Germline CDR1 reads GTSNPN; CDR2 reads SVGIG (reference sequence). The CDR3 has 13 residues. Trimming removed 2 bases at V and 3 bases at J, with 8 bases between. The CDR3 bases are TGTGCCTGGAGTCCGGGTAACAATCAGCCCCAGCATTTT. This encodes CAWSPGNNQPQHF. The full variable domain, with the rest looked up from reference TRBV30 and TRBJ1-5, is SQTIHQWPATLVQPVGSPLSLECTVEGTSNPNLYWYRQAAGRGLQLLFYSVGIGQISSEVPQNLSASRPQDRQFILSSKKLLLSDSGFYLCAWSPGNNQPQHFGDGTRLSIL.

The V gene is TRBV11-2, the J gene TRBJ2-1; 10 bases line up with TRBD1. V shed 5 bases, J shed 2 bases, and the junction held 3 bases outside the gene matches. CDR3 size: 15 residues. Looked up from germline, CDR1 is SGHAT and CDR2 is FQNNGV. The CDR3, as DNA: TGTGCCAGCAGCCCCGGGACAGGGGCCTACAATGAGCAGTTCTTC. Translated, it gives CASSPGTGAYNEQFF.

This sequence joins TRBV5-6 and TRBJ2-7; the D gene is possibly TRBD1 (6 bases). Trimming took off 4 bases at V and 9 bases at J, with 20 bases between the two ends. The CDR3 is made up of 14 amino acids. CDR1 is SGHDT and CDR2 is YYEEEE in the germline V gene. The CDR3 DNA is TGTGCCAGCAGCCCCGGACAGTACTCTTTGGCGCAGTACTTC. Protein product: CASSPGQYSLAQYF.

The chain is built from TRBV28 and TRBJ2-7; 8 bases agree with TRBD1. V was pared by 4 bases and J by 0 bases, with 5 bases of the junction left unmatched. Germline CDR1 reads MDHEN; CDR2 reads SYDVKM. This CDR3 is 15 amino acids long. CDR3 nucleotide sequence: TGTGCCAGCAGTTCCCCCAGGGGGCCCTCCTACGAGCAGTACTTC. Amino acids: CASSSPRGPSYEQYF.

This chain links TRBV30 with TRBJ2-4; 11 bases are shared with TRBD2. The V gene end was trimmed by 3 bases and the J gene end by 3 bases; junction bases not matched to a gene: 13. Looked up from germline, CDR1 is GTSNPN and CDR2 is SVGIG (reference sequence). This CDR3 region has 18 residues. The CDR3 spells CAWRAGTSGWRGKNIQYF. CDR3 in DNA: TGTGCCTGGAGGGCCGGGACTAGCGGTTGGAGGGGCAAAAACATTCAGTACTTC.

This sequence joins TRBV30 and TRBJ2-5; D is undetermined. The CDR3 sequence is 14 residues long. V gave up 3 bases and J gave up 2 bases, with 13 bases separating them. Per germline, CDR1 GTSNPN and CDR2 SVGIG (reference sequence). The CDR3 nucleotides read TGTGCCTGGAGAGAAAGAGGCGGACAAGAGACCCAGTACTTC. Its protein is CAWRERGGQETQYF.

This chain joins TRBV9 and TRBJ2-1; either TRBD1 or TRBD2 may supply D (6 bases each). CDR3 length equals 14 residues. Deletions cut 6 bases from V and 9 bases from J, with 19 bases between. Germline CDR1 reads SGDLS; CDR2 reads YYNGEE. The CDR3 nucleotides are TGTGCCAGCACCCGGGGGCGGAGCGGTGTTGAGCAGTTCTTC. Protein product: CASTRGRSGVEQFF.

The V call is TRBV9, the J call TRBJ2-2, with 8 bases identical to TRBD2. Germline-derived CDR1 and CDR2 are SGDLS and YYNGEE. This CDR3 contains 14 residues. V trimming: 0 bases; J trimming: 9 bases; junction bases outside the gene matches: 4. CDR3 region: CASSVGLAGRELFF. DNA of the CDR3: TGTGCCAGCAGCGTAGGTCTAGCGGGCCGGGAGCTGTTTTTT.

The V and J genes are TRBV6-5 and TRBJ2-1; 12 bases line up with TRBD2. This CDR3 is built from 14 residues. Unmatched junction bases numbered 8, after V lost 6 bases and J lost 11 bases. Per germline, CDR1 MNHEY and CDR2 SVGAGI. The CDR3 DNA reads TGTGCCAGCAGAACGACTAGCGGGAGATCCCAGCAGTTCTTC. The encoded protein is CASRTTSGRSQQFF.

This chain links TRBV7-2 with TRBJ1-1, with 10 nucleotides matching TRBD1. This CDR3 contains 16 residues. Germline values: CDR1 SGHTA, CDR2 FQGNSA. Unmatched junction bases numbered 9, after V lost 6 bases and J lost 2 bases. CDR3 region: CASSRGQGILNTEAFF. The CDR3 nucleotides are TGTGCCAGCAGTCGGGGACAGGGGATCCTAAACACTGAAGCTTTCTTT.

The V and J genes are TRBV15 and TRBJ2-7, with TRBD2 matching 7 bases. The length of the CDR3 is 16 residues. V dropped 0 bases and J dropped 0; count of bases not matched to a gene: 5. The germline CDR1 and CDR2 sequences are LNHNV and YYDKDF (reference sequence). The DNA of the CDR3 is TGTGCCACCAGCAGAGATGTGGCTAGCGGCTCCTACGAGCAGTACTTC. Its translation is CATSRDVASGSYEQYF. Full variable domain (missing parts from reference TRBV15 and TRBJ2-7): DAMVIQNPRYQVTQFGKPVTLSCSQTLNHNVMYWYQQKSSQAPKLLFHYYDKDFNNEADTPDNFQSRRPNTSFCFLDIRSPGLGDTAMYLCATSRDVASGSYEQYFGPGTRLTVT.

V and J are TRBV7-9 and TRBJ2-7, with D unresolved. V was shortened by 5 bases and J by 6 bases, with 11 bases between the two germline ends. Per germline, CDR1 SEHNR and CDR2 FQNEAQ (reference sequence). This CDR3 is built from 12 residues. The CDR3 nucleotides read TGTGCCAGCAGCCAAAGAGGAAGCGAGCAGTACTTC. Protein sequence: CASSQRGSEQYF.

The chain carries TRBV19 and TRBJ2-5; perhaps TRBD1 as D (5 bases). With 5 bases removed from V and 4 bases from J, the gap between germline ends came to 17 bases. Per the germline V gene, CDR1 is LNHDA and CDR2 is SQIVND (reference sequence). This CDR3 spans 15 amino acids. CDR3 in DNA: TGTGCCAGTAGTTTTCCAGGGATTAGGGGAGAGACCCAGTACTTC. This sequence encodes CASSFPGIRGETQYF.

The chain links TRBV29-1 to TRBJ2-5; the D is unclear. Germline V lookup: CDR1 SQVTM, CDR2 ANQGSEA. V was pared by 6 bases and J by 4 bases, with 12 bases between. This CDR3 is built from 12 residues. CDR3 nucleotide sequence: TGCAGCGTAGTGGGTCCCCCAGAGACCCAGTACTTC. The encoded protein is CSVVGPPETQYF. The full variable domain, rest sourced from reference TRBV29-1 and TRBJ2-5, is SAVISQKPSRDICQRGTSLTIQCQVDSQVTMMFWYRQQPGQSLTLIATANQGSEATYESGFVIDKFPISRPNLTFSTLTVSNMSPEDSSIYLCSVVGPPETQYFGPGTRLLVL.

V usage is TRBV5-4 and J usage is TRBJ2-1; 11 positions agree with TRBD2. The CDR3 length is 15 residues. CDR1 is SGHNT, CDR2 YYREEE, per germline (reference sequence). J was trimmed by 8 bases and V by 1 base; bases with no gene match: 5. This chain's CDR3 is CASSLIAGGRDEQFF. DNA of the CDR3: TGTGCCAGCAGCTTGATAGCGGGAGGGAGGGATGAGCAGTTCTTC.